The rows below give T cell receptor beta chains drawn from one sample of a study of breast tumors, draining lymph nodes, adjacent tissues. TCRdb analysed the multiplex PCR reads with MiXCR anew, one entry per CDR3 protein. The table records a few hundred thousand distinct CDR3 sequences, around 34% of them present only once. Sequenced input: axillary lymph node tissue. The receptors were sampled from a female donor with breast cancer. Some clones in this sample may be carry-over from other donors' samples. CDR3s leave out the opening cysteine and the closing phenylalanine or tryptophan. Each record gives: CDR3 length, J gene, V gene, CDR3 protein.

len: 12; j_gene: TRBJ2-2; v_gene: TRBV12-3/TRBV12-4; CDR3aa: ASRRGLNTGELF
len: 9; j_gene: TRBJ2-5; v_gene: TRBV20-1; CDR3aa: SASGVETQY
len: 14; j_gene: TRBJ2-4; v_gene: TRBV7-9; CDR3aa: ASSSGAGLTKNIQY
len: 9; j_gene: TRBJ2-7; v_gene: TRBV29-1; CDR3aa: SVGTGFEQY
len: 10; j_gene: TRBJ1-1; v_gene: TRBV7-9; CDR3aa: ATGPQNTEAF
len: 10; j_gene: TRBJ1-3; v_gene: TRBV10-3; CDR3aa: ALDGARNTIY
len: 11; j_gene: TRBJ2-4; v_gene: TRBV6-6; CDR3aa: ASSYAGEDIQY
len: 12; j_gene: TRBJ2-7; v_gene: TRBV19; CDR3aa: ASSHRGPGSVQY
len: 12; j_gene: TRBJ2-5; v_gene: TRBV20-1; CDR3aa: SALELLGGETQY
len: 11; j_gene: TRBJ2-2; v_gene: TRBV4-1; CDR3aa: ASSQRTAGELF
len: 20; j_gene: TRBJ1-4; v_gene: TRBV7-2; CDR3aa: ASSPQVRGPGEMGQFNEKLF
len: 18; j_gene: TRBJ2-3; v_gene: TRBV5-1; CDR3aa: ASSQTPLAGADRSTDTQY
len: 13; j_gene: TRBJ1-6; v_gene: TRBV3-1; CDR3aa: ASSQGVLGVSPLH
len: 13; j_gene: TRBJ2-1; v_gene: TRBV5-6; CDR3aa: ASSFRQGAYNEQF
len: 13; j_gene: TRBJ2-7; v_gene: TRBV5-1; CDR3aa: ASSLVPSRSYEQH